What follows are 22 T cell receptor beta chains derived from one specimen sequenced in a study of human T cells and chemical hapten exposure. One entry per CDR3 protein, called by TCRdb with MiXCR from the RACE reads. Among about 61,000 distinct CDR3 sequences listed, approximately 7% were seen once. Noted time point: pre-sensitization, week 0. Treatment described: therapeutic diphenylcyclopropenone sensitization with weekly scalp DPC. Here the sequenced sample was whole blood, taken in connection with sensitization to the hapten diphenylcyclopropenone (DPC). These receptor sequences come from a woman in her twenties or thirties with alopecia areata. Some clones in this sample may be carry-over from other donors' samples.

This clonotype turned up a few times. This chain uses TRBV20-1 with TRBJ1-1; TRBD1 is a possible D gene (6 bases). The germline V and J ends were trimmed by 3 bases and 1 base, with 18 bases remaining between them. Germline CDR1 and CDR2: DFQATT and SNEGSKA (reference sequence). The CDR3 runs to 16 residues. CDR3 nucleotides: TGCAGTGCTAGGGACCCCCGAGGGGGGTCGAACACTGAAGCTTTCTTT. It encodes CSARDPRGGSNTEAFF.

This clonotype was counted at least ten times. CDR3 sequence (DNA): TGTGCCAGCCTCCTGGCCCCTCGCACAGATACGCAGTATTTT. Residues: CASLLAPRTDTQYF. This sequence joins TRBV21-1 and TRBJ2-3; the table's D call, TRBD1, was not checked against the DNA. TRBV21-1 constitutes a pseudogene. The CDR3 loop spans 14 amino acids.

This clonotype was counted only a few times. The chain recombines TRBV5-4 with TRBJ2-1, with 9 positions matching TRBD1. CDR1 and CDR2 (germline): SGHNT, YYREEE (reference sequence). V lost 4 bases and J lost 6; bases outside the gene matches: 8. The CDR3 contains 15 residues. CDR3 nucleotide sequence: TGTGCCAGCAGCGCGGGGACAGGGTTTGCCAATGAGCAGTTCTTC. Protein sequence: CASSAGTGFANEQFF.

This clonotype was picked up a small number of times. CDR3 nucleotide sequence: TGTGCCAGCAGCTTCGCCCAGGGAGGTCAGCCCCAGCATTTT. Its protein product is CASSFAQGGQPQHF. V gene TRBV7-9 combines with J gene TRBJ1-5; D may be TRBD1 (5 bases). V was clipped by 3 bases and J by 6 bases, with 12 bases between them. CDR1 and CDR2 (germline): SEHNR, FQNEAQ (reference sequence). CDR3 length equals 14 residues.

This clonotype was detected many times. CDR3 residues: CAISARADTQYF. The CDR3 DNA is TGTGCCATCAGTGCTCGGGCAGATACGCAGTATTTT. This sequence joins TRBV10-3 and TRBJ2-3; D is unresolved. Trimming took off 4 bases at V and 4 bases at J, with 6 bases between the two ends. Germline V gene sequence: CDR1 ENHRY, CDR2 SYGVKD. This CDR3 comprises 12 residues.

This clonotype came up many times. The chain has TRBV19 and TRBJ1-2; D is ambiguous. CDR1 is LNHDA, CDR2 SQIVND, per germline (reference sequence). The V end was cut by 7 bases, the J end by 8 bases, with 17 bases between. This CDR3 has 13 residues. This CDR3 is CASKEGASRGYTF. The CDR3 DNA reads TGTGCCAGTAAGGAGGGCGCTTCCCGGGGCTACACCTTC.

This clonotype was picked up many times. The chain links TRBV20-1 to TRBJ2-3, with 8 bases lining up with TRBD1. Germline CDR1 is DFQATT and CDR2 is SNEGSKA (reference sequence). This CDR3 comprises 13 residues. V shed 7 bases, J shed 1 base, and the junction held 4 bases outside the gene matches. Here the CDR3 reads CSVAGQGTDTQYF. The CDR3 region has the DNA TGCAGTGTTGCGGGACAGGGCACAGATACGCAGTATTTT.

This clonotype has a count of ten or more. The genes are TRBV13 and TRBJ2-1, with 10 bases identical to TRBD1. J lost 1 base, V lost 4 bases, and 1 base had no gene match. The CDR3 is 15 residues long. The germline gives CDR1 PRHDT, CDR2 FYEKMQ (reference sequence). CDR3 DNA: TGTGCCAGCAGCTCGGGACAGGGGTCCTACAATGAGCAGTTCTTC. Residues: CASSSGQGSYNEQFF.

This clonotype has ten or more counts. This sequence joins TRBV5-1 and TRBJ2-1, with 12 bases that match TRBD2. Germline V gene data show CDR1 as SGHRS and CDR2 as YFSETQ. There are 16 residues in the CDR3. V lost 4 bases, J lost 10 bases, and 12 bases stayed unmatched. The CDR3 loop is CASSLYASGGAGEQFF. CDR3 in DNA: TGCGCCAGCAGCCTCTACGCTAGCGGGGGGGCAGGGGAGCAGTTCTTC.

In DNA, the CDR3 is TGTGCCAGCATGACAGTGAACTCCTACGAGCAGTACTTC. Translation gives CASMTVNSYEQYF. This chain connects TRBV6-1 to TRBJ2-7; a possible D gene is TRBD1 (5 bases). Per the germline V gene, CDR1 is MNHNS and CDR2 is SASEGT. This CDR3 has 13 residues. V was shortened by 7 bases and J by 0 bases, with 10 bases between the two germline ends.

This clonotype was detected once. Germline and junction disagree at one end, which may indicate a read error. The CDR3, as DNA: TGTGTCAGCTCCCCGGGAGCCTACAATGAGCAGTTCTTC. Translating it yields CVSSPGAYNEQFF. The chain links TRBV18 to TRBJ2-1; a possible D gene is TRBD2 (6 bases). Germline CDR1 KGHSH, CDR2 LQKENI. The CDR3 has 13 amino acids.

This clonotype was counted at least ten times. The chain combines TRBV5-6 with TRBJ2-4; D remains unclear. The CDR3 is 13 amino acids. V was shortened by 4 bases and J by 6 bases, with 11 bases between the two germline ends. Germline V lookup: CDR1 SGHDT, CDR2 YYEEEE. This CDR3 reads CASSPQSRNIQYF. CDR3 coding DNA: TGTGCCAGCAGCCCGCAGTCCAGAAACATTCAGTACTTC.

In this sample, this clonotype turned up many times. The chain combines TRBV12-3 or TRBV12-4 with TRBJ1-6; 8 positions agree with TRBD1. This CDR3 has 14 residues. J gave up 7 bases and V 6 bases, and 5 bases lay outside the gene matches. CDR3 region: CASSRDRINSPLHF. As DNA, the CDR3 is TGTGCCAGCAGCAGGGACAGGATCAATTCACCCCTCCACTTT.

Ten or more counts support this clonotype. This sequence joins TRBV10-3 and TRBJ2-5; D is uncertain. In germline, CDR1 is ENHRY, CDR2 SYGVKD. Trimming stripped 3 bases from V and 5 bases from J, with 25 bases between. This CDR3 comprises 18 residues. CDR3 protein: CAISDVMLTPVVRETQYF. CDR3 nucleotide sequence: TGTGCCATCAGTGATGTGATGTTGACGCCAGTGGTAAGGGAGACCCAGTACTTC.

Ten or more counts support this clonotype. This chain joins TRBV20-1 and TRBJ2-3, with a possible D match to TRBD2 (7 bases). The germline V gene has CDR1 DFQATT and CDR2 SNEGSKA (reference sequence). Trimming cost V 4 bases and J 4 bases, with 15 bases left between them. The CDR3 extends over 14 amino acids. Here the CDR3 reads CSAKTRGAPDTQYF. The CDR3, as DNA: TGCAGTGCTAAAACACGGGGGGCCCCAGATACGCAGTATTTT.

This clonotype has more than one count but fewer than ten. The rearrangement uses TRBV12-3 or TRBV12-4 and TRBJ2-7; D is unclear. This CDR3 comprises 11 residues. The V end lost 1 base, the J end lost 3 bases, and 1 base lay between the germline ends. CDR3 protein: CASSLDYEQYF. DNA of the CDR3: TGTGCCAGCAGTTTAGACTACGAGCAGTACTTC.

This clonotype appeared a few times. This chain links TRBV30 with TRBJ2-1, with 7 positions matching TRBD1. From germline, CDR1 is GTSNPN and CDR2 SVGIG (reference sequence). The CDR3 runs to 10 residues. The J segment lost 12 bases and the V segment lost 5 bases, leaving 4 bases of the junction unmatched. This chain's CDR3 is CAWGGQLQFF. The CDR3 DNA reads TGTGCCTGGGGGGGACAGTTGCAGTTCTTC.

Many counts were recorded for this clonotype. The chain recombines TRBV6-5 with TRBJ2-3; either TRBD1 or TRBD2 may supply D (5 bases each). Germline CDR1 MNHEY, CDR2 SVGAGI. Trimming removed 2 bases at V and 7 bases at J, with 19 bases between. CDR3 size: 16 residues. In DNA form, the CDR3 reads TGTGCCAGCAGTTACCGCCTCCCGGTCGAGGGGTATACGCAGTATTTT. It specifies CASSYRLPVEGYTQYF.

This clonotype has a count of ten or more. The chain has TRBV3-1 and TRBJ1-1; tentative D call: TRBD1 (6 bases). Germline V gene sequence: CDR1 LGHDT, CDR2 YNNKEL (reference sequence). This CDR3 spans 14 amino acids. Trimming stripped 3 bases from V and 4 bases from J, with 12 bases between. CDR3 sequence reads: CASSHEGGFTEAFF. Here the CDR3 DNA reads TGTGCCAGCAGCCACGAGGGGGGCTTCACTGAAGCTTTCTTT.

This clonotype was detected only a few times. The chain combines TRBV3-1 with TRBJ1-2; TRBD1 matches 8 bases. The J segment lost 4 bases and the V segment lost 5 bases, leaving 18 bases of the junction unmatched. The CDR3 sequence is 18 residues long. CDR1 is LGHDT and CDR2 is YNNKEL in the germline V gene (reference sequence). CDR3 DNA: TGTGCCAGCAGCGCCCAACAACTTGGGACAGGCGGTGGCTATGGCTACACCTTC. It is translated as CASSAQQLGTGGGYGYTF.

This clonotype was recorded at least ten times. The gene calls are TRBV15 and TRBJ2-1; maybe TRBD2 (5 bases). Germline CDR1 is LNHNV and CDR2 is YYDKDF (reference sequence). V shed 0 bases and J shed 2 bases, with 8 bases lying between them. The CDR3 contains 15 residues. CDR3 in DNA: TGTGCCACCAGCAGAGATACTAGACCCTACAATGAGCAGTTCTTC. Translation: CATSRDTRPYNEQFF.

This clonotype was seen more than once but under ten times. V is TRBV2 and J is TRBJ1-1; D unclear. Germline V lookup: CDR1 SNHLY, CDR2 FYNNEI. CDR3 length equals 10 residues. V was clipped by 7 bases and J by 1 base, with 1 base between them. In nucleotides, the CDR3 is TGTGCCAGCAAGAACACTGAAGCTTTCTTT. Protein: CASKNTEAFF.